This passage covers 12 T cell receptor beta chains from one sample sequenced in a study of blood T cell repertoires in COVID-19. TCRdb keeps only in-frame clones here, not all; method: immunoSEQ multiplex PCR. The sample shows fewer than 350,000 clones, roughly nine tenths of them seen only once. The specimen was peripheral blood. Receptors originate from a woman aged 30 to 39 with COVID-19, enrolled during active disease.

DNA for the CDR3: TGCGCCAGCAGCTCGAAAAGGCTGGGACAGTTGATTGAAGCTTTCTTT. Translation gives CASSSKRLGQLIEAFF. This chain joins TRBV5-1 and TRBJ1-1, with 7 nucleotides matching TRBD1. This CDR3 is 16 amino acids long. Trimming cost V 3 bases and J 7 bases; bases outside gene matches: 15. CDR1 is SGHRS, CDR2 YFSETQ, per germline.

V gene TRBV4-1 combines with J gene TRBJ1-1; D is ambiguous. There are 16 residues in the CDR3. With 4 bases removed from V and 3 bases from J, the gap between germline ends came to 18 bases. Per the germline V gene, CDR1 is MGHRA and CDR2 is YSYEKL. CDR3 DNA sequence: TGCGCCAGCAGCCTCCCCCCGCGAGGGTCCGACACTGAAGCTTTCTTT. The encoded protein is CASSLPPRGSDTEAFF.

The chain joins TRBV15 to TRBJ1-2, with 7 bases aligning to TRBD1. The CDR3 runs to 14 residues. Germline V CDR1 and CDR2: LNHNV, YYDKDF (reference sequence). V shed 0 bases, J shed 5 bases, and the junction held 3 bases outside the gene matches. The CDR3 DNA sequence: TGTGCCACCAGCAGAGACGGGACAGCTTATGGCTACACCTTC. It codes for CATSRDGTAYGYTF.

A single count supports this clone. CDR3 DNA: TGCGCCAGCAGCCGAGACGGGTATGGTGAGACCCAGTACTTC. It codes for CASSRDGYGETQYF. The J gene is TRBJ2-5, the V gene TRBV5-1; D remains unclear. The CDR3 totals 14 residues. From germline, CDR1 is SGHRS and CDR2 YFSETQ. V was cut by 4 bases and J by 5 bases, with 15 bases left in between.

The rearrangement links TRBV18 to TRBJ1-2, with 7 nucleotides matching TRBD1. Germline-derived CDR1 and CDR2 are KGHSH and LQKENI. Trimming cost V 3 bases and J 1 base; bases outside gene matches: 8. The CDR3 covers 16 residues. CDR3 nucleotide sequence: TGTGCCAGCTCACCCCCGGACAGGAACTTTAACTATGGCTACACCTTC. Protein product: CASSPPDRNFNYGYTF.

The chain joins TRBV4-1 to TRBJ2-1; 11 nucleotides agree with TRBD1. The length of the CDR3 is 18 residues. After removal of 5 bases from V and 5 bases from J, the junction contained 14 bases not matched to a gene. Germline V gene data show CDR1 as MGHRA and CDR2 as YSYEKL. This chain's CDR3 is CASSVRDRGYGDDNEQFF. CDR3 in DNA: TGCGCCAGCAGCGTCCGGGACAGGGGGTATGGGGATGACAATGAGCAGTTCTTC.

J is TRBJ2-1 and V is TRBV5-1, with 10 bases that match TRBD2. Germline V lookup: CDR1 SGHRS, CDR2 YFSETQ. The CDR3 is 17 residues long. The J segment lost 2 bases and the V segment lost 4 bases, leaving 9 bases of the junction unmatched. This CDR3 reads CASSTAVAGGTYNEQFF. In DNA, the CDR3 is TGCGCCAGCAGCACCGCGGTAGCGGGGGGCACCTACAATGAGCAGTTCTTC. Drawing the rest from reference TRBV5-1 and TRBJ2-1, the complete variable domain is KAGVTQTPRYLIKTRGQQVTLSCSPISGHRSVSWYQQTPGQGLQFLFEYFSETQRNKGNFPGRFSGRQFSNSRSEMNVSTLELGDSALYLCASSTAVAGGTYNEQFFGPGTRLTVL.

The chain carries TRBV11-2 and TRBJ2-5; D perhaps matches TRBD1 (6 bases). V dropped 1 base and J dropped 2 bases, with 8 bases sitting between them. Germline V CDR1 and CDR2: SGHAT, FQNNGV. The CDR3 consists of 14 residues. CDR3 amino acids: CASSLVQGQETQYF. CDR3 in DNA: TGTGCCAGCAGCTTAGTCCAGGGGCAAGAGACCCAGTACTTC.

This clone was seen a single time. V is TRBV11-3 and J is TRBJ2-1; 10 positions match TRBD2. The CDR3 is 16 amino acids. The J segment lost 5 bases and the V segment lost 0 bases, leaving 4 bases of the junction unmatched. CDR1 and CDR2 (germline): SGHNT, YENEEA. The CDR3: CASSLDPSGGDNEQFF. DNA of the CDR3: TGTGCCAGCAGCTTAGATCCTAGCGGGGGAGACAATGAGCAGTTCTTC.

V usage is TRBV14 and J usage is TRBJ1-2; no clear D gene. The ends were cut back, 0 bases at V and 0 bases at J, with 8 bases in the middle. CDR1 is SGHDN and CDR2 is FVKESK in the germline V gene. The CDR3 consists of 15 residues. This CDR3 reads CASSQDLHSNYGYTF. For the CDR3, the DNA is TGTGCCAGCAGCCAAGATCTCCACTCTAACTATGGCTACACCTTC.

The chain joins TRBV5-1 to TRBJ1-5; TRBD1 matches 7 bases. CDR3 length: 13 amino acids. CDR1 is SGHRS and CDR2 is YFSETQ in the germline V gene. The V gene end was trimmed by 4 bases and the J gene end by 6 bases; junction bases not matched to a gene: 4. CDR3 residues: CASSRGLGQPQHF. CDR3 coding DNA: TGCGCCAGCAGCAGGGGGCTAGGTCAGCCCCAGCATTTT.

This rearrangement joins TRBV6-1 to TRBJ1-6; D might be TRBD1 (5 bases). Trimming took off 2 bases at V and 8 bases at J, with 19 bases between the two ends. From germline, CDR1 is MNHNS and CDR2 SASEGT. This CDR3 is built from 17 residues. CDR3 protein: CASSEWVGSEGDSPLHF. CDR3 in DNA: TGTGCCAGCAGTGAATGGGTAGGGTCGGAAGGGGATTCACCCCTCCACTTT.